This T cell receptor beta chain originates from a study of blood T cells in healthy people across ages. For the second PCR, which ran for about 6 to 11 cycles, a sample-barcoded 5' primer and a J-beta primer mix were used. Every cDNA molecule bore a tag from a template-switch adaptor containing 12 random nucleotides. TCRdb independently ran MiXCR on the 5' RACE reads; one entry per CDR3 protein. This sample has some 1,800,000 distinct CDR3 sequences, with about 39% found just once. Notes on this clonotype: Its antigen remains unknown.

Study-wide results and limits: Long-lived donors carried more naive CD4+ cells and greater diversity than aged donors. Estimates of diversity drawn from one million T cells were considered underestimates.

The CDR3 contains 16 residues. Looked up from germline, CDR1 is MGHRA and CDR2 is YSYEKL. The V gene end was trimmed by 1 base and the J gene end by 3 bases; junction bases not matched to a gene: 5. The chain joins TRBV4-1 to TRBJ2-7; 11 bases map to TRBD2. Sequencing was performed on blood. This receptor was obtained from a human donor in good health. CDR3 DNA: TGCGCCAGCAGCCAAGGCGGAGGACTAGCGGGCTACGAGCAGTACTTC. As protein: CASSQGGGLAGYEQYF.